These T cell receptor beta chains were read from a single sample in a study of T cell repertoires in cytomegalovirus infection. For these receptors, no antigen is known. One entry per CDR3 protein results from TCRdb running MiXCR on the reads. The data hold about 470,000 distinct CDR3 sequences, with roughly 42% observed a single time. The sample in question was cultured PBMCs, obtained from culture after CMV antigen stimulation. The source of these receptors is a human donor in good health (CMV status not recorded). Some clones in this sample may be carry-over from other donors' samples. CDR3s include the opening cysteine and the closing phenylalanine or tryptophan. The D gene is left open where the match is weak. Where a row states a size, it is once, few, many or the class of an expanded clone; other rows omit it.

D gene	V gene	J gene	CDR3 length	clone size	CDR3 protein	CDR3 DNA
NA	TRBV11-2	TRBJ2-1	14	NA	CASSLGPATSEQFF	TGTGCCAGCAGCTTAGGGCCCGCCACCAGTGAGCAGTTCTTC
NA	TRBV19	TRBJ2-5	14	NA	CASSIRQGWGTQYF	TGTGCCAGTAGTATTCGTCAGGGCTGGGGGACCCAGTACTTC
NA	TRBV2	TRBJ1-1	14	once	CASSVGVGYTEAFF	TGTGCCAGCAGTGTAGGTGTGGGATACACTGAAGCTTTCTTT
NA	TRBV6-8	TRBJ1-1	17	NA	CASSPSGVRAPNTEAFF	TGTGCCAGCAGTCCCTCGGGGGTCCGGGCTCCGAACACTGAAGCTTTCTTT
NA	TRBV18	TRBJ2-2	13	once	CASSPSETGELFF	TGTGCCAGCTCCCCCTCGGAGACCGGGGAGCTGTTTTTT
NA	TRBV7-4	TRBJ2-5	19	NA	CASSFSPPAPGGGGETQYF	TGTGCCAGCAGCTTCTCTCCCCCCGCCCCTGGGGGGGGCGGGGAGACCCAGTACTTC
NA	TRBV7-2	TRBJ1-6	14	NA	CASSRIGNNSPLHF	TGTGCCAGCAGCCGTATAGGGAATAATTCACCCCTCCACTTT
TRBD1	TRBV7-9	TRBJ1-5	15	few	CASSLGTGANQPQHF	TGTGCCAGCAGCTTAGGGACAGGGGCGAATCAGCCCCAGCATTTT
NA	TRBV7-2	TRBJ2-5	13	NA	CASSFAARETQYF	TGTGCCAGCAGCTTCGCGGCGCGAGAGACCCAGTACTTC
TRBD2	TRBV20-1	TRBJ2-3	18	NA	CSASPSGGPLLGTDTQYF	TGCAGTGCTAGTCCTAGCGGGGGGCCACTCCTCGGCACAGATACGCAGTATTTT
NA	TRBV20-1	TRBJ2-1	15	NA	CSATRHSPPLNEQFF	TGCAGTGCTACCCGACACTCCCCCCCCCTCAATGAGCAGTTCTTC
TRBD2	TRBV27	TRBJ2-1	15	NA	CASSPPGLAANEQFF	TGTGCCAGCAGTCCTCCGGGACTAGCGGCCAATGAGCAGTTCTTC
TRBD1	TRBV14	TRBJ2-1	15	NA	CASSRTGGLYNEQFF	TGTGCCAGCAGCCGCACAGGGGGCCTGTACAATGAGCAGTTCTTC
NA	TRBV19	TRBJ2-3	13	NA	CASRQTDTDTQYF	TGTGCCAGTAGACAGACAGACACAGATACGCAGTATTTT
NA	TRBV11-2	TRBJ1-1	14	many	CASSYGTGNTEAFF	TGTGCCAGCAGCTATGGGACGGGGAACACTGAAGCTTTCTTT
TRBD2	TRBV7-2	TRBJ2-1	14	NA	CASSLVAGDNEQFF	TGTGCCAGCAGCTTAGTCGCGGGAGATAATGAGCAGTTCTTC
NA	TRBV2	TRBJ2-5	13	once	CASSESVLETQYF	TGTGCCAGCAGTGAATCCGTTCTAGAGACCCAGTACTTC
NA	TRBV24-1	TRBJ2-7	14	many	CATSPSWVIYEQYF	TGTGCCACCAGTCCATCCTGGGTCATCTACGAGCAGTACTTC
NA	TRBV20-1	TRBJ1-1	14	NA	CRGWGPQRNTEAFF	TGCAGAGGATGGGGCCCCCAGAGGAACACTGAAGCTTTCTTT
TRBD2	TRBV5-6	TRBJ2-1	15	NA	CASSDLAGLNNEQFF	TGTGCCAGCAGCGACCTAGCGGGTCTCAACAATGAGCAGTTCTTC
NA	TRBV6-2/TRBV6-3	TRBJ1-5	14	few	CASSPTLGDQPQHF	TGTGCCAGCAGTCCGACACTAGGGGATCAGCCCCAGCATTTT
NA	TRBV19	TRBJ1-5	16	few	CASSIRGRGWDQPQHF	TGTGCCAGTAGTATTAGGGGACGGGGCTGGGATCAGCCCCAGCATTTT
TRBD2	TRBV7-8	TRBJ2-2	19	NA	CASSLSRVLAGPRTGELFF	TGTGCCAGCAGCTTGAGTCGGGTCTTAGCGGGGCCTAGAACCGGGGAGCTGTTTTTT
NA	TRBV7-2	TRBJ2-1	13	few	CASSLGPGDEQFF	TGTGCCAGCAGCTTGGGCCCCGGGGATGAGCAGTTCTTC
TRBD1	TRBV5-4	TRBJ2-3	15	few	CASSPGGGRGDTQYF	TGTGCCAGCTCGCCAGGGGGCGGTAGAGGGGATACGCAGTATTTT
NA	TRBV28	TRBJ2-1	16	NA	CASSLGGGQTYNEQFF	TGTGCCAGCAGTTTGGGGGGGGGACAAACCTACAATGAGCAGTTCTTC
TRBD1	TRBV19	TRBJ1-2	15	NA	CASNPTGTGGYGYTF	TGTGCCAGTAACCCAACGGGGACAGGGGGCTATGGCTACACCTTC
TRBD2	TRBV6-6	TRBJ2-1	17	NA	CASSYSYSGIPSNEQFF	TGTGCCAGCAGTTACTCATACAGCGGGATCCCATCCAATGAGCAGTTCTTC
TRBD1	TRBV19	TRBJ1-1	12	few	CASRTGNTEAFF	TGTGCCAGCCGGACAGGGAACACTGAAGCTTTCTTT
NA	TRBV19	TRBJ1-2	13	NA	CASSIGGFYGYTF	TGTGCCAGTAGTATTGGGGGCTTCTATGGCTACACCTTC
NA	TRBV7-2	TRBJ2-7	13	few	CASSLGYSGEQYF	TGTGCCAGCAGCTTAGGATATAGTGGCGAGCAGTACTTC
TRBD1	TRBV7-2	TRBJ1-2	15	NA	CASSRDRAVNYGYTF	TGTGCCAGCAGCCGGGACAGGGCGGTTAACTATGGCTACACCTTC
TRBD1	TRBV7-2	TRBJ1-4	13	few	CASSTTGGEKLFF	TGTGCCAGCAGCACGACAGGGGGAGAAAAACTGTTTTTT
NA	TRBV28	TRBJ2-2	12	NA	CASRDFPGELFF	TGTGCCAGCAGGGACTTCCCCGGGGAGCTGTTTTTT
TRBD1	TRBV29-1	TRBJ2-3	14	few	CSVARQGSTDTQYF	TGCAGCGTAGCAAGACAGGGGTCAACAGATACGCAGTATTTT
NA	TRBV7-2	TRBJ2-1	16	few	CASSFIGGVQVNEQFF	TGTGCCAGCAGTTTTATCGGAGGGGTTCAAGTCAATGAGCAGTTCTTC
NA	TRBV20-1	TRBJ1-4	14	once	CSALDVGANEKLFF	TGCAGTGCCCTGGACGTCGGAGCTAATGAAAAACTGTTTTTT
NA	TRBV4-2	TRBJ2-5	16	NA	CASSQRGTAYQETQYF	TGTGCCAGCAGCCAGCGCGGGACAGCGTACCAAGAGACCCAGTACTTC
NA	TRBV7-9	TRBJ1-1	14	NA	CASSLPSRDTEAFF	TGTGCCAGCAGCTTACCGTCCAGGGACACTGAAGCTTTCTTT
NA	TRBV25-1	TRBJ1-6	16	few	CASSRSAPYYNSPLHF	TGTGCCAGCAGCCGCTCTGCACCCTACTATAATTCACCCCTCCACTTT
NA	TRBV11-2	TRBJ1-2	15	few	CASSLFGRANYGYTF	TGTGCCAGCAGCTTATTCGGCAGGGCTAACTATGGCTACACCTTC
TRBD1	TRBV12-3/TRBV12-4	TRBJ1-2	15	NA	CASLKTGGAGYGYTF	TGTGCCAGCCTTAAGACAGGGGGCGCTGGCTATGGCTACACCTTC
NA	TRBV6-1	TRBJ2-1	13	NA	CASREPTYNEQFF	TGTGCCAGCAGAGAACCCACCTACAATGAGCAGTTCTTC
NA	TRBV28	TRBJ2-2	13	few	CASSDFLPGELFF	TGTGCCAGCAGTGATTTCCTCCCCGGGGAGCTGTTTTTT
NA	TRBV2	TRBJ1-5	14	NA	CASGERQSNQPQHF	TGTGCCAGCGGAGAAAGGCAGTCCAATCAGCCCCAGCATTTT
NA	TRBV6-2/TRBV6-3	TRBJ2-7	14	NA	CASSLNIAWREQYF	TGTGCCAGCAGTTTGAACATTGCCTGGAGGGAGCAGTACTTC
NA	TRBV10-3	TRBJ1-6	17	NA	CAISESTLQGRGTPLHF	TGTGCCATCAGTGAGTCGACCCTACAGGGCCGTGGGACACCCCTCCACTTT
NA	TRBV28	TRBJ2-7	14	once	CASSFSHSTYEQYF	TGTGCCAGCAGTTTTTCCCATAGTACCTACGAGCAGTACTTC
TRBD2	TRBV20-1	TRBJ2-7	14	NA	CSALKGGPAYEQYF	TGCAGTGCTTTAAAGGGAGGGCCTGCATACGAGCAGTACTTC
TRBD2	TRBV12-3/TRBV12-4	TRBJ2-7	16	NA	CASSLQGGTTFYEQYF	TGTGCCAGCAGTTTACAGGGTGGGACTACCTTCTACGAGCAGTACTTC
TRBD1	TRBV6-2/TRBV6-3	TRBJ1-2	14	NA	CASAIPGGPYGYTF	TGTGCCAGCGCCATCCCAGGGGGTCCCTATGGCTACACCTTC
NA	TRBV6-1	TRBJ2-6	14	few	CVVFRVTGANVLTF	TGTGTCGTCTTTCGGGTGACTGGGGCCAACGTCCTGACTTTC